A selection of T cell receptor beta chains follows, all from one sample in a study of shared clonotypes between healthy human individuals. Using immunoSEQ multiplex PCR, the repertoire was profiled, and TCRdb retains in-frame clones only, with some absent. Among some 1 million clones listed, about 74% were seen once. Specimen: memory CD4+ T cells sorted from blood. Every receptor here comes from a man younger than 30 in good health. CDR3s include the opening cysteine and the closing phenylalanine or tryptophan.

cdr3_aa	v_call	cdr3_length	j_call
CASSLQPLYEQYF	TRBV5-1	13	TRBJ2-7
CASSPPGVVTEAFF	TRBV7-9	14	TRBJ1-1
CASSYGFTYEQYF	TRBV5-1	13	TRBJ2-7
CASRARDGSYGRPQHF	TRBV28	16	TRBJ1-5
CAWSRTNYEQYF	TRBV30	12	TRBJ2-7
CASSLNDQSTDTQYF	TRBV5-4	15	TRBJ2-3
CASSGTASNQPQHF	TRBV2	14	TRBJ1-5
CASSFGGEYGYTF	TRBV28	13	TRBJ1-2
CASRAENQPQHF	TRBV6-1	12	TRBJ1-5
CASSYLASTGELFF	TRBV6-5	14	TRBJ2-2
CARRDRCYPEAFF	TRBV21-1	13	TRBJ1-1
CASSLQGGLQETQYF	TRBV5-1	15	TRBJ2-5
CASRTLGTFYGYTF	TRBV2	14	TRBJ1-2
CATAGTGSSYEQYF	TRBV28	14	TRBJ2-7
CATKFGYSNQPQHF	TRBV19	14	TRBJ1-5
CASRFNLGTGEQYF	TRBV27	14	TRBJ2-7
CASSLDPGARAGELFF	TRBV11-2	16	TRBJ2-2
CASWGGGYNEQFF	TRBV28	13	TRBJ2-1
CASSLRAKNIQYF	TRBV27	13	TRBJ2-4
CASSRQGGYTF	TRBV9	11	TRBJ1-2
CASSLSTGNTEAFF	TRBV5-1	14	TRBJ1-1
CASSHGIAGAPGETQYF	TRBV7-2	17	TRBJ2-5
CASSEGGTVTGELFF	TRBV10-1	15	TRBJ2-2
CASSYKGSPYEQYF	TRBV6-6	14	TRBJ2-7
CASSSTGSSHTEAFF	TRBV5-1	15	TRBJ1-1
CATRSRSYNSPLHF	TRBV6-5	14	TRBJ1-6
CASSLSTPPDTQYF	TRBV5-1	14	TRBJ2-3
CASSFLAGAGTDTQYF	TRBV11-2	16	TRBJ2-3
CASSSLDHNSPLHF	TRBV6-6	14	TRBJ1-6
CASSQDKGTGSGYTF	TRBV4-3	15	TRBJ1-2
CASSVRDRGSSYGYTF	TRBV6-1	16	TRBJ1-2
CASSLGKTQYF	TRBV5-8	11	TRBJ2-5
CASSPSWGNANTGELFF	TRBV11-3	17	TRBJ2-2
CASSPTGGPPYEQYF	TRBV7-7	15	TRBJ2-7
CASSLDSGMREQYF	TRBV11-2	14	TRBJ2-7
CASTRGGITEAFF	TRBV28	13	TRBJ1-1
CAVRGGDVSYNEQFF	TRBV7-2	15	TRBJ2-1
CASSRDSMNTEAFF	TRBV5-4	14	TRBJ1-1
CASSLPGGVTDTQYF	TRBV5-4	15	TRBJ2-3
CASSFTGTGNTIYF	TRBV28	14	TRBJ1-3
CASGLVKAITSNNQPQHF	TRBV12-5	18	TRBJ1-5
CASTSGQSLEAFF	TRBV19	13	TRBJ1-1
CAWSLGLAGGTDTQYF	TRBV30	16	TRBJ2-3
CSARDLAEAFF	TRBV20-1	11	TRBJ1-1
CASSLDRGGQETQYF	TRBV9	15	TRBJ2-5
CASSQDGRGQYF	TRBV4-1	12	TRBJ2-7
CASSLGPGSYEQYF	TRBV11-3	14	TRBJ2-7
CASSYSGTSSPGDEQYF	TRBV9	17	TRBJ2-7
CASSLAGMLNQPQHF	TRBV5-1	15	TRBJ1-5
CASSIVWLAKNIQYF	TRBV19	15	TRBJ2-4
CASSVSSGGARELFF	TRBV10-2	15	TRBJ2-2
CASRHRASSYEQYF	TRBV7-9	14	TRBJ2-7
CASSARLAGVNEQFF	TRBV7-2	15	TRBJ2-1
CASSDVARYGYTF	TRBV6-1	13	TRBJ1-2
CASSSRGSSYNEQFF	TRBV2	15	TRBJ2-1
CASSYSGQGPYEQYF	TRBV6-5	15	TRBJ2-7
CASSPEGRRGTEAFF	TRBV5-1	15	TRBJ1-1
CASSFSSFNEQYF	TRBV6-5	13	TRBJ2-7
CAIQATGAAYNEQFF	TRBV2	15	TRBJ2-1